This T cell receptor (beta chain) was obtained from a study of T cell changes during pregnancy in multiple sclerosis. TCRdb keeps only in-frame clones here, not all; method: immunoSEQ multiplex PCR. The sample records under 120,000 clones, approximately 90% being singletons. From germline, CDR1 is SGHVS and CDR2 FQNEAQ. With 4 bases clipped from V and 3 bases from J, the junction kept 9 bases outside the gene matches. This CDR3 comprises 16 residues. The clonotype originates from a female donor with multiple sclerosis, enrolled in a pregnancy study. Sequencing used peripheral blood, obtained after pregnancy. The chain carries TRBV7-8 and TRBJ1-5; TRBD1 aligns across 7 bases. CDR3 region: CASSSRRQGNNQPQHF. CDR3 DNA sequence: TGTGCCAGCAGCTCCCGGAGACAGGGAAACAATCAGCCCCAGCATTTT. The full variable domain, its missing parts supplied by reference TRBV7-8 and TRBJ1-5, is GAGVSQSPRYKVAKRGQDVALRCDPISGHVSLFWYQQALGQGPEFLTYFQNEAQLDKSGLPSDRFFAERPEGSVSTLKIQRTQQEDSAVYLCASSSRRQGNNQPQHFGDGTRLSIL.